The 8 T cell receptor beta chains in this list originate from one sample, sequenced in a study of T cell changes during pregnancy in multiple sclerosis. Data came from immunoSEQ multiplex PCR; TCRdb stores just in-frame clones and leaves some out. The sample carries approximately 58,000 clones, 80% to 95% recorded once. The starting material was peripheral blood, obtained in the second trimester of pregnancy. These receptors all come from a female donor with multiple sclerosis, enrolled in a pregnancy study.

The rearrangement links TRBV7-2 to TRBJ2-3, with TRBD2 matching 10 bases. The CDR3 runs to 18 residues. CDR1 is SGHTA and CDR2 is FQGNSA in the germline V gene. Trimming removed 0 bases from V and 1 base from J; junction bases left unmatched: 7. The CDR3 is CASSLALAGAFGTDTQYF. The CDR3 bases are TGTGCCAGCAGCTTAGCTCTAGCGGGAGCCTTTGGCACAGATACGCAGTATTTT.

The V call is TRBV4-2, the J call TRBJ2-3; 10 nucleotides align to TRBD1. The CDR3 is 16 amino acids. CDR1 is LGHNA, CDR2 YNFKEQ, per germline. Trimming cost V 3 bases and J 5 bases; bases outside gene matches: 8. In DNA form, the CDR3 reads TGTGCCAGCAGCCAGCCAGTGGGACAGGGGTTAGATACGCAGTATTTT. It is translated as CASSQPVGQGLDTQYF.

The CDR3 loop is CASSLARASYEQYF. The CDR3 nucleotides are TGTGCCAGCAGCTTAGCCAGGGCTAGCTACGAGCAGTACTTC. V is TRBV7-2 and J is TRBJ2-7; a possible D gene is TRBD1 (5 bases). Between the trimmed V and J ends, which lost 0 bases and 3 bases, there was a span of 9 bases. Germline-derived CDR1 and CDR2 are SGHTA and FQGNSA. The CDR3 sequence is 14 residues long.

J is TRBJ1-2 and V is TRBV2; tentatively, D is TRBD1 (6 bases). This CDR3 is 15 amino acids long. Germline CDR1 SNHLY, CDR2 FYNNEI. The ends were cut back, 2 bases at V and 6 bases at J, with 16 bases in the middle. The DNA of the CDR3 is TGTGCCAGCAGTGAATTCGCAGGGGTATCGAATGGCTACACCTTC. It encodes CASSEFAGVSNGYTF.

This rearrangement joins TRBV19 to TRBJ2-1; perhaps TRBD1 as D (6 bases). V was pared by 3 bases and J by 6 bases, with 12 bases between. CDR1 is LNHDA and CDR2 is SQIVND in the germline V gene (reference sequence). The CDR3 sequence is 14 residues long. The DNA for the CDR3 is TGTGCCAGTAGTATCACAAGGGGGAGCAATGAGCAGTTCTTC. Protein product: CASSITRGSNEQFF.

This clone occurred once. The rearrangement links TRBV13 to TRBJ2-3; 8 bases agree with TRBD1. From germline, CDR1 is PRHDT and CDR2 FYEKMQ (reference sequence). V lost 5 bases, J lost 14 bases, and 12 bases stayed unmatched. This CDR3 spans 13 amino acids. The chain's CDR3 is CASSGTGQAVRYF. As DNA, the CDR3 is TGTGCCAGCAGCGGGACGGGACAGGCGGTTAGGTATTTT.

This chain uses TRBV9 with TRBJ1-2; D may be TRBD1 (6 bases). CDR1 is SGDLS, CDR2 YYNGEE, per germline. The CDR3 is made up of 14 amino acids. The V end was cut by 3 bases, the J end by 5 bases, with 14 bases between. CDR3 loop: CASSEGGGRYGYTF. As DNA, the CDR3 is TGTGCCAGCAGCGAGGGGGGGGGCAGGTATGGCTACACCTTC.

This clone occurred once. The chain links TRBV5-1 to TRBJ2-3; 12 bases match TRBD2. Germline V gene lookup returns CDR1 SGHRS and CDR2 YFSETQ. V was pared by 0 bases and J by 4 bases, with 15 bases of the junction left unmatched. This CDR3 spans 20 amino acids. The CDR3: CASSLGLAGGLELWPDTQYF. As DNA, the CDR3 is TGCGCCAGCAGCTTGGGTCTAGCGGGAGGGCTCGAATTGTGGCCAGATACGCAGTATTTT.